This T cell receptor (beta chain) was sequenced during a study of shared clonotypes between healthy human individuals. Turning to the study itself: Ranging from 18 to 49 in age, donors were a couple of women and three men. Whole-study findings and limits: The researchers took only blood, and tissue repertoires probably look different.

To note about this clone: The antigen is unknown.

Using immunoSEQ multiplex PCR, the repertoire was profiled, and TCRdb retains in-frame clones only, with some absent. Altogether about 1,500,000 clones are present, over 95% being singletons, with the ten largest covering over 1%. The CDR3 consists of 14 residues. V lost 5 bases to trimming and J lost 1 base, with 11 bases between them. Germline CDR1 and CDR2: MNHEY and SMNVEV (reference sequence). V usage is TRBV27 and J usage is TRBJ1-2, with D possibly being TRBD1 (5 bases). The source of this sequence is a man aged 25-45 years in good health. Sequencing was carried out using naive CD4+ T cells sorted from blood. Subset in this sample: CD45RA+ positively selected. CDR3 nucleotide sequence: TGTGCCAGCAGTCCAGGGACTGATAACTATGGCTACACCTTC. It encodes CASSPGTDNYGYTF.